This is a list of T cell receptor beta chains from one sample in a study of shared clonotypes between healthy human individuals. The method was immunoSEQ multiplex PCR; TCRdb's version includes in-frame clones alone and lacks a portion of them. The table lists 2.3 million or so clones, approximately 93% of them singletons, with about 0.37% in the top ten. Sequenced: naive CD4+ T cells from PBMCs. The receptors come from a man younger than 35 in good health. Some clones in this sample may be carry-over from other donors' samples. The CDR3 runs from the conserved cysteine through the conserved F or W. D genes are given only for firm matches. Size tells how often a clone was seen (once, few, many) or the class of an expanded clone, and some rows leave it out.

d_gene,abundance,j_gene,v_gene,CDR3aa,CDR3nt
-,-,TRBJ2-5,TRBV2,CASTWGYVGSGRQTQETQYF,TGTGCCAGCACCTGGGGGTATGTGGGAAGTGGCAGACAGACCCAAGAGACCCAGTACTTC
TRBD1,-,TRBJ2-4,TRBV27,CASSLGQGIYIQYF,TGTGCCAGCAGTTTGGGACAGGGGATCTACATTCAGTACTTC
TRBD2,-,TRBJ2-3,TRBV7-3,CASSLTGLGTDTQYF,TGTGCCAGCAGCTTAACGGGACTAGGGACAGATACGCAGTATTTT
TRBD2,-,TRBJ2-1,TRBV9,CASSVVAGSYNEQFF,TGTGCCAGCAGCGTAGTAGCGGGTTCCTACAATGAGCAGTTCTTC
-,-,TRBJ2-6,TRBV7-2,CASSLEAGANVLTF,TGTGCCAGCAGCTTAGAGGCTGGGGCCAACGTCCTGACTTTC
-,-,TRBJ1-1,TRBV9,CASSVGGANTEAFF,TGTGCCAGCAGCGTAGGAGGCGCAAACACTGAAGCTTTCTTT
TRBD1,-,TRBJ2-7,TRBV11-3,CASSAGGGEQYF,TGTGCCAGCAGCGCAGGGGGCGGCGAGCAGTACTTC
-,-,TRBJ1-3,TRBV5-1,CASSPDSTGNTIYF,TGCGCCAGCAGCCCAGACAGTACGGGAAACACCATATATTTT
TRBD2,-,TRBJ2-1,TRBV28,CASSRGSLLAGGRDEQFF,TGTGCCAGCAGTCGGGGGTCACTACTAGCGGGAGGTAGGGATGAGCAGTTCTTC
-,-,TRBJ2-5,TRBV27,CASMGRGKETQYF,TGTGCCAGCATGGGGCGGGGTAAAGAGACCCAGTACTTC
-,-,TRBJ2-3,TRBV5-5,CASSRGVADTQYF,TGTGCCAGCAGCAGGGGTGTTGCAGATACGCAGTATTTT
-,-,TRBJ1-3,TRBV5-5,CASSLRQASGNTIYF,TGTGCCAGCAGCTTGAGACAGGCCTCTGGAAACACCATATATTTT
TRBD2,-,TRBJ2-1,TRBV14,CASSQVAGEGEQFF,TGTGCCAGCAGCCAAGTGGCGGGAGAGGGTGAGCAGTTCTTC
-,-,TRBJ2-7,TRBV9,CASSANVARLHEQYF,TGTGCCAGCAGCGCCAACGTGGCGCGTCTCCACGAGCAGTACTTC
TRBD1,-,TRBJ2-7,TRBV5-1,CASSPRQGTPYEQYF,TGCGCCAGCAGCCCCAGACAGGGGACGCCCTACGAGCAGTACTTC
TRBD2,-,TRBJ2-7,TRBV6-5,CASSYNREAGYEQYF,TGTGCCAGCAGTTACAACCGGGAGGCAGGTTACGAGCAGTACTTC
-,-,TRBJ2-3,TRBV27,CASSLDRSTDTQYF,TGTGCCAGCAGTTTAGACAGGAGCACAGATACGCAGTATTTT
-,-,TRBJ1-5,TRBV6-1,CASSWGDQPQHF,TGTGCCAGCAGCTGGGGGGATCAGCCCCAGCATTTT
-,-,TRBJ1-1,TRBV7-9,CASTDWGVVTEAFF,TGTGCCAGCACTGACTGGGGGGTAGTGACTGAAGCTTTCTTT
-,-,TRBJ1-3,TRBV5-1,CASSLALGSGNTIYF,TGCGCCAGCAGCTTGGCCCTGGGCTCTGGAAACACCATATATTTT
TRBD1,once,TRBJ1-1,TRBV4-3,CASSQLTGGVTEAFF,TGCGCCAGCAGCCAATTGACAGGGGGCGTGACTGAAGCTTTCTTT
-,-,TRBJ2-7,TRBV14,CASSQRPDKYYEQYF,TGTGCCAGCAGCCAACGTCCGGACAAGTACTACGAGCAGTACTTC
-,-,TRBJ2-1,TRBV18,CASSPTAGYEQFF,TGTGCCAGCTCACCCACGGCGGGGTATGAGCAGTTCTTC
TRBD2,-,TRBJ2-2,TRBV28,CASFPGLAPGELFF,TGTGCCAGCTTCCCGGGACTAGCGCCCGGGGAGCTGTTTTTT
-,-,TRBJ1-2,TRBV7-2,CASSSRDYGYTF,TGTGCCAGCAGCTCCCGAGATTATGGCTACACCTTC
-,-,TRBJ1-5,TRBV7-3,CASSLGQDILNQPQHF,TGTGCCAGCAGCTTGGGCCAGGACATACTCAATCAGCCCCAGCATTTT
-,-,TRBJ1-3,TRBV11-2,CASSLGVSNTIYF,TGTGCCAGCAGCTTAGGAGTTAGCAACACCATATATTTT
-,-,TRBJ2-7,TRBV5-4,CASTGPGESHEQYF,TGTGCCAGCACAGGGCCGGGAGAATCGCACGAGCAGTACTTC
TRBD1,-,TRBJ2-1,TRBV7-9,CASSLGQGAGNEQFF,TGTGCCAGCAGCTTGGGACAGGGAGCAGGCAATGAGCAGTTCTTC
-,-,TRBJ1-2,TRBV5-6,CASSLGGGHYGYTF,TGTGCCAGCAGCTTGGGCGGGGGGCACTATGGCTACACCTTC
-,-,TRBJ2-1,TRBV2,CASRGTLNEQFF,TGTGCCAGCAGAGGGACACTCAATGAGCAGTTCTTC
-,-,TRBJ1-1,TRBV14,CASSQDGALTEAFF,TGTGCCAGCAGCCAAGATGGGGCCCTCACTGAAGCTTTCTTT
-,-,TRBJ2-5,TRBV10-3,CAGRENQETQYF,TGTGCCGGACGGGAAAACCAAGAGACCCAGTACTTC
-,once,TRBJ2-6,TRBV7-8,CASSRQESGANVLTF,TGTGCCAGCAGCCGGCAGGAGTCTGGGGCCAACGTCCTGACTTTC
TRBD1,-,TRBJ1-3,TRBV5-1,CASSFRTGVGNTIYF,TGCGCCAGCAGCTTCCGAACAGGGGTTGGAAACACCATATATTTT
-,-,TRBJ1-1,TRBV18,CASSPSAGPINTEAFF,TGTGCCAGCTCACCTTCGGCAGGACCCATAAACACTGAAGCTTTCTTT
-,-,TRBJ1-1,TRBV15,CATSRERGGTEAFF,TGTGCCACCAGCAGAGAAAGGGGCGGCACTGAAGCTTTCTTT
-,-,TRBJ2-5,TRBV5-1,CASSLEPSGQETQYF,TGCGCCAGCAGCTTGGAGCCTTCTGGCCAAGAGACCCAGTACTTC
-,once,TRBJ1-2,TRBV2,CASRDIRQGVHYGYTF,TGTGCCAGCAGGGACATTCGGCAGGGAGTTCACTATGGCTACACCTTC
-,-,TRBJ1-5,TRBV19,CASSLDVVASNQPQHF,TGTGCCAGTAGTTTGGACGTAGTAGCATCCAATCAGCCCCAGCATTTT
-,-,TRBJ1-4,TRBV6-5,CASSSPATNEKLFF,TGTGCCAGCAGTTCTCCTGCAACTAATGAAAAACTGTTTTTT
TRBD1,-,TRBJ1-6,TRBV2,CASSGRTGPSSYNSPLHF,TGTGCCAGCAGTGGCCGGACAGGGCCTAGCTCCTATAATTCACCCCTCCACTTT
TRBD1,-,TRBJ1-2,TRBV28,CASSSTGGSNYGYTF,TGTGCCAGCAGTTCGACAGGGGGTTCTAACTATGGCTACACCTTC
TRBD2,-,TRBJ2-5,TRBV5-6,CASRSGGGETQYF,TGTGCCAGCAGGTCGGGAGGAGGGGAGACCCAGTACTTC
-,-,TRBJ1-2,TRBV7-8,CASSLDFWSGYTF,TGTGCCAGCAGCCTCGATTTTTGGAGTGGCTACACCTTC
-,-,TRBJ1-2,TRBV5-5,CASSLNLGGAEGYTF,TGTGCCAGCAGCTTGAATTTGGGGGGCGCGGAGGGCTACACCTTC
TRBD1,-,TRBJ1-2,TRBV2,CASRLGGGGYTF,TGTGCCAGCAGGTTAGGGGGCGGCGGCTACACCTTC
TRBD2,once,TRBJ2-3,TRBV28,CASRRLAGGLTDTQYF,TGTGCCAGCAGGCGACTAGCGGGAGGACTCACAGATACGCAGTATTTT
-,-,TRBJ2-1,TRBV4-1,CASSQEGSSNEQFF,TGCGCCAGCAGCCAAGAGGGATCTTCGAATGAGCAGTTCTTC
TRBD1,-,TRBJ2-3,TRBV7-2,CASSFAGTGGNTDTQYF,TGTGCCAGCAGCTTTGCCGGGACAGGGGGGAACACAGATACGCAGTATTTT
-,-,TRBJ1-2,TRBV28,CASSPAAKGPGYGYTF,TGTGCCAGCAGTCCGGCCGCTAAGGGCCCTGGGTATGGCTACACCTTC